This T cell receptor beta chain was sequenced for a study of CD8+ T cells in alopecia areata. Treatment indicated: oral pan-JAK inhibitor, 5-10 mg twice daily. V gave up 5 bases and J gave up 7 bases, with 11 bases separating them. CDR1 is MGHDK, CDR2 SYGVNS, per germline. There are 13 residues in the CDR3. Sequencing used cDNA as its template, made by extracting RNA and reverse transcribing it. Sequencing was performed with immunoSEQ multiplex PCR; in TCRdb, only in-frame clones are kept and a portion is missing. The data contain a few hundred thousand clones, 35% to 45% of them seen just once; the ten biggest clones take up 0.45% to 0.55%.

The sequence was collected from a human donor with alopecia areata. The chain joins TRBV25-1 to TRBJ1-4; D gene ambiguous. The input for sequencing was CD4+ T cells sorted from blood, taken around week 31, from a patient treated with tofacitinib. CDR3 nucleotide sequence: TGTGCCAGCAGTCTCCTGGGAGGTGAAAAACTGTTTTTT. Its translation is CASSLLGGEKLFF.